One and the same sample provided the 26 T cell receptor beta chains below, sequenced in a study of OX40 agonist ivuxolimab in advanced cancers. The protocol was immunoSEQ multiplex PCR, while the TCRdb copy is restricted to in-frame clones and leaves out a portion. This table has about 47,000 clones, around 87% appearing once. The specimen comprised CD4+ or CD8+ T cells sorted from blood, sampled in a trial of the OX40 agonist ivuxolimab. Receptor source: an adult with an advanced solid tumor such as melanoma, head and neck, liver or kidney cancer.

The J gene is TRBJ1-3, the V gene TRBV6-4; D is uncertain. V lost 6 bases, J lost 2 bases, and 5 bases lay in between. This CDR3 is 12 amino acids long. Germline CDR1 reads MRHNA; CDR2 reads SNTAGT. The CDR3 DNA reads as TGTGCCAGCAGCCAAACTGGAAACACCATATATTTT. Translating it yields CASSQTGNTIYF.

This clone was counted a single time. V is TRBV7-3 and J is TRBJ2-1, with 16 bases identical to TRBD2. The CDR3 runs 16 residues. Trimming cost V 5 bases and J 12 bases; bases outside gene matches: 10. Per the germline V gene, CDR1 is SGHTA and CDR2 is FQGTGA. The CDR3 sequence is CASSPGGTSGRARQFF. The CDR3 DNA sequence: TGTGCCAGCAGCCCAGGAGGGACTAGCGGGAGGGCCCGGCAGTTCTTC.

This rearrangement joins TRBV5-1 to TRBJ2-2; no clear D. The CDR3 contains 13 residues. The V and J ends lost 0 bases and 3 bases respectively, with 3 bases between them. Germline V lookup: CDR1 SGHRS, CDR2 YFSETQ. CDR3 amino acids: CASSLGYTGELFF. CDR3 nucleotides: TGCGCCAGCAGCTTGGGATACACCGGGGAGCTGTTTTTT.

This rearrangement joins TRBV6-4 to TRBJ2-2; 9 bases are shared with TRBD1. V dropped 5 bases and J dropped 6; count of bases not matched to a gene: 4. CDR1 and CDR2 (germline): MRHNA, SNTAGT. The CDR3 spans 14 residues. The CDR3 reads CASSYWTGAGELFF. CDR3 bases: TGTGCCAGCAGTTACTGGACAGGGGCCGGGGAGCTGTTTTTT.

The chain couples TRBV9 to TRBJ1-4; a possible D gene is TRBD1 (6 bases). Deletions cut 4 bases from V and 7 bases from J, with 20 bases between. CDR3 length: 16 amino acids. Per germline, CDR1 SGDLS and CDR2 YYNGEE. The CDR3 DNA is TGTGCCAGCAGCTCTCAGTGGGGGGGCTGGGGTGAAAAACTGTTTTTT. Encoded protein: CASSSQWGGWGEKLFF.

The chain carries TRBV6-1 and TRBJ2-1; D perhaps matches TRBD1 (6 bases). The length of the CDR3 is 12 residues. Germline V CDR1 and CDR2: MNHNS, SASEGT. Trimming shortened V by 7 bases and J by 4 bases, and 8 bases separated the two germline ends. The CDR3 loop reads CASKQGYNEQFF. CDR3 nucleotide sequence: TGTGCCAGCAAACAGGGATACAATGAGCAGTTCTTC.

V is TRBV5-1 and J is TRBJ2-5, with 9 bases fitting TRBD1. The J segment lost 5 bases and the V segment lost 1 base, leaving 12 bases of the junction unmatched. This CDR3 has 17 residues. The V gene's germline CDR1 is SGHRS and CDR2 YFSETQ. The DNA for the CDR3 is TGCGCCAGCAGCTTGTTTGGCGGGACAGGGCGTGGGGAGACCCAGTACTTC. This encodes CASSLFGGTGRGETQYF.

The chain is built from TRBV10-1 and TRBJ2-2; 10 nucleotides line up with TRBD2. Germline CDR1 and CDR2: WNHNN and SYGVQD (reference sequence). The CDR3 totals 15 residues. The V and J ends lost 3 bases and 6 bases, in that order; junction bases with no gene match: 4. CDR3 loop: CASSDEAGGPGELFF. As DNA, the CDR3 is TGCGCCAGCAGTGATGAAGCGGGAGGGCCCGGGGAGCTGTTTTTT.

V and J are TRBV30 and TRBJ2-7, with 8 nucleotides matching TRBD1. CDR1 is GTSNPN and CDR2 is SVGIG in the germline V gene (reference sequence). The CDR3 is made up of 13 amino acids. The ends lost 7 bases at V and 4 bases at J; junction bases unmatched: 9. CDR3 in amino acids: CAFLIGTGYEQYF. The CDR3, as DNA: TGTGCCTTTTTAATCGGGACAGGTTACGAGCAGTACTTC.

This clone came up a few times. V and J are TRBV13 and TRBJ1-5; TRBD1 agrees at 7 bases. The length of the CDR3 is 14 residues. The germline V gene has CDR1 PRHDT and CDR2 FYEKMQ (reference sequence). V gave up 5 bases and J gave up 7 bases; unmatched junction bases: 8. The CDR3 DNA reads as TGTGCCAGCAGCCAAGGACAGGCTGGCCAGCCCCAGCATTTT. It codes for CASSQGQAGQPQHF.

The chain recombines TRBV4-1 with TRBJ2-1; no reliable D call. Germline assignment: CDR1 MGHRA and CDR2 YSYEKL. Trimming removed 1 base from V and 6 bases from J, with 7 bases in between. This CDR3 region has 13 residues. DNA of the CDR3: TGCGCCAGCAGCCAAGTTGGGTCCAATGAGCAGTTCTTC. Protein product: CASSQVGSNEQFF.

This chain links TRBV6-6 with TRBJ1-5; no reliable D call. From germline, CDR1 is MNHNY and CDR2 SVGAGI (reference sequence). This CDR3 region has 14 residues. V was trimmed by 0 bases and J by 6 bases, leaving 9 bases between them. Written as DNA, the CDR3 is TGTGCCAGCAGTTACTCCTCGGACCTTCAGCCCCAGCATTTT. It translates to CASSYSSDLQPQHF.

The chain joins TRBV18 to TRBJ1-3; the match to TRBD1 covers 7 bases. The ends lost 8 bases at V and 1 base at J; junction bases unmatched: 5. CDR3 length equals 14 residues. The germline gives CDR1 KGHSH, CDR2 LQKENI. CDR3 loop: CASERGLSGNTIYF. DNA for the CDR3: TGTGCCAGCGAGAGGGGGCTGTCTGGAAACACCATATATTTT.

This chain joins TRBV5-5 and TRBJ2-3; D is uncertain. In germline, CDR1 is SGHKS, CDR2 YYEKEE (reference sequence). The CDR3 loop spans 16 amino acids. The V gene lost 3 bases and the J gene lost 2 bases, with 16 bases spanning the gap. The DNA of the CDR3 is TGTGCCAGCAGCTCCCCGTCCGGTGGCACCACAGATACGCAGTATTTT. It is translated as CASSSPSGGTTDTQYF. The full variable domain, completed using reference TRBV5-5 and TRBJ2-3, is DAGVTQSPTHLIKTRGQQVTLRCSPISGHKSVSWYQQVLGQGPQFIFQYYEKEERGRGNFPDRFSARQFPNYSSELNVNALLLGDSALYLCASSSPSGGTTDTQYFGPGTRLTVL.

The chain carries TRBV5-6 and TRBJ2-1, with TRBD2 matching 10 bases. The V gene's germline CDR1 is SGHDT and CDR2 YYEEEE. CDR3 length: 16 residues. V lost 4 bases to trimming and J lost 1 base; unmatched junction nucleotides: 5. The CDR3 sequence: CASSLLTSGSYNEQFF. The CDR3, as DNA: TGTGCCAGCAGCCTGTTGACTAGCGGGTCCTACAATGAGCAGTTCTTC.

The CDR3 nucleotides read TGTGCCAGCAGCTATACCATGACAGGCCTAAGGGGTTCACCCCTCCACTTT. This sequence encodes CASSYTMTGLRGSPLHF. The chain is built from TRBV7-9 and TRBJ1-6; possibly TRBD1 for D (6 bases). The CDR3 extends over 17 amino acids. Germline V gene sequence: CDR1 SEHNR, CDR2 FQNEAQ (reference sequence). Trimming took off 4 bases at V and 9 bases at J, with 22 bases between the two ends.

This chain links TRBV6-4 with TRBJ2-5; D is unclear. V was clipped by 7 bases and J by 2 bases, with 14 bases between them. There are 14 residues in the CDR3. CDR1 is MRHNA, CDR2 SNTAGT, per germline. Here the CDR3 DNA reads TGTGCCAGCACCCGGGCGAGTACTCAAGAGACCCAGTACTTC. It specifies CASTRASTQETQYF.

The chain carries TRBV6-6 and TRBJ2-7, with 7 positions matching TRBD2. Germline CDR1 MNHNY, CDR2 SVGAGI (reference sequence). Trimming took 5 bases from V and 1 from J; bases not matched to a gene: 8. The CDR3 is 15 residues long. In nucleotides, the CDR3 is TGTGCCAGCAGTCCCGCGGGCGGGGGATCCTACGAGCAGTACTTC. Protein: CASSPAGGGSYEQYF.

V usage is TRBV6-6 and J usage is TRBJ2-7; D is ambiguous. The CDR3 is 13 residues long. Trimming left V 4 bases short and J 1 base short, with 8 bases between. CDR1 is MNHNY, CDR2 SVGAGI, per germline (reference sequence). The CDR3: CASSSPYSYEQYF. The CDR3 DNA reads TGTGCCAGCAGTTCACCCTATTCCTACGAGCAGTACTTC.

The chain has TRBV6-5 and TRBJ1-6; the match to TRBD1 covers 7 bases. Trimming cost V 2 bases and J 8 bases; bases outside gene matches: 3. CDR1 is MNHEY and CDR2 is SVGAGI in the germline V gene. The length of the CDR3 is 14 residues. This chain's CDR3 is CASSYEQGYSPLHF. Written as DNA, the CDR3 is TGTGCCAGCAGTTACGAACAGGGGTATTCACCCCTCCACTTT.

The chain carries TRBV7-2 and TRBJ2-5; no clear D. Germline assignment: CDR1 SGHTA and CDR2 FQGNSA. The CDR3 runs to 13 residues. The ends were cut back, 4 bases at V and 5 bases at J, with 11 bases in the middle. The CDR3 DNA follows: TGTGCCAGCAGCTCACTGGGTTGGGAGACCCAGTACTTC. It codes for CASSSLGWETQYF.

The chain links TRBV5-6 to TRBJ1-2; D is uncertain. Germline lookup yields CDR1 SGHDT and CDR2 YYEEEE. The CDR3 runs to 15 residues. Trimming stripped 0 bases from V and 6 bases from J, with 15 bases between. Here the CDR3 DNA reads TGTGCCAGCAGCTTGGAGGGTCGCGATGGTGATGGCTACACCTTC. It specifies CASSLEGRDGDGYTF.

This clone came up a few times. In DNA, the CDR3 is TGTGCCAGCAGCGCTGGGACCTTGGACACCGGGGAGCTGTTTTTT. Amino acid sequence: CASSAGTLDTGELFF. This chain joins TRBV9 and TRBJ2-2, with D possibly called TRBD1 or TRBD2 (5 bases each). The CDR3 is 15 residues long. The germline V and J ends were trimmed by 3 bases and 3 bases, with 12 bases remaining between them. Germline V gene lookup returns CDR1 SGDLS and CDR2 YYNGEE.

The genes are TRBV5-8 and TRBJ2-5; TRBD1 agrees at 7 bases. Germline V lookup: CDR1 SGHTS, CDR2 YDEGEE. V trimming: 4 bases; J trimming: 3 bases; junction bases outside the gene matches: 6. The CDR3 has 14 residues. The CDR3 region has the DNA TGTGCCAGCAGCGTAGGGACAGCTAAAGAGACCCAGTACTTC. Its protein is CASSVGTAKETQYF.

The chain employs TRBV28 and TRBJ2-7, with D possibly called TRBD1 or TRBD2 (6 bases each). The V gene lost 5 bases and the J gene lost 1 base, with 15 bases spanning the gap. Germline V gives CDR1 MDHEN, CDR2 SYDVKM. The CDR3 sequence is 15 residues long. CDR3 nucleotides: TGTGCCAGCAGTAAAATCGAGGGGGGTTCCTACGAGCAGTACTTC. Its translation is CASSKIEGGSYEQYF.

The chain employs TRBV6-5 and TRBJ2-5; 10 nucleotides match TRBD1. The CDR3 extends over 15 amino acids. Germline V gene sequence: CDR1 MNHEY, CDR2 SVGAGI. V lost 7 bases to trimming and J lost 1 base; unmatched junction nucleotides: 6. The CDR3 region is CASIPGQGSQETQYF. The CDR3 coding sequence is TGTGCCAGCATCCCGGGACAGGGGTCCCAAGAGACCCAGTACTTC.